The rows below give T cell receptor beta chains drawn from one sample of a study of shared clonotypes between healthy human individuals. Repertoires were generated with immunoSEQ multiplex PCR, while TCRdb's copy carries only in-frame clones and drops some. The sample has around 1.9 million clones; 93% are singletons. The sequenced material came from naive CD8+ T cells from PBMCs. All receptors come from a man between 18 and 29 years old in good health. Some clones in this sample may be carry-over from other donors' samples. The CDR3 runs from the conserved cysteine through the conserved F or W. D genes are given only for firm matches. A clone size is listed for some rows: how often the clone was seen (once, few, many), or a class if it is expanded.

j_gene | v_gene | d_gene | abundance | CDR3aa | CDR3nt
TRBJ2-7 | TRBV27 | TRBD1 | - | CASSLSEGAMSYEQYF | TGTGCCAGCAGTTTAAGCGAGGGGGCGATGTCCTACGAGCAGTACTTC
TRBJ2-1 | TRBV5-1 | TRBD2 | - | CASSPGLAGHSSYNEQFF | TGCGCCAGCAGCCCTGGACTAGCGGGACATAGTTCTTACAATGAGCAGTTCTTC
TRBJ2-1 | TRBV29-1 | TRBD2 | - | CSVAGTSGGNEQFF | TGCAGCGTCGCCGGGACTAGCGGAGGCAATGAGCAGTTCTTC
TRBJ2-3 | TRBV5-6 | - | - | CASSLGGPNTQYF | TGTGCCAGCAGCTTGGGGGGGCCAAATACGCAGTATTTT
TRBJ1-1 | TRBV5-4 | - | once | CASSQGATGAFF | TGTGCCAGCAGCCAAGGGGCTACTGGGGCTTTCTTT
TRBJ1-2 | TRBV27 | TRBD1 | - | CASSLSAGGYYGYTF | TGTGCCAGCAGTTTATCGGCAGGGGGCTACTATGGCTACACCTTC
TRBJ2-7 | TRBV10-3 | TRBD2 | - | CASATSGSYEQYF | TGTGCCAGCGCGACTAGCGGGAGCTACGAGCAGTACTTC
TRBJ2-1 | TRBV9 | TRBD2 | - | CASSVDSSGSGNEQFF | TGTGCCAGCAGCGTAGATTCTAGCGGGAGTGGCAATGAGCAGTTCTTC
TRBJ2-1 | TRBV4-1 | - | - | CASSQVRISNEQFF | TGCGCCAGCAGCCAAGTTCGGATCTCCAATGAGCAGTTCTTC
TRBJ2-5 | TRBV6-5 | TRBD2 | - | CASSYSPSGSEETQYF | TGTGCCAGCAGTTACTCCCCTAGCGGGAGTGAAGAGACCCAGTACTTC
TRBJ1-1 | TRBV16 | - | - | CASSPGAGTEAFF | TGTGCCAGCAGCCCCGGGGCTGGCACTGAAGCTTTCTTT
TRBJ2-3 | TRBV19 | - | once | CASSIGVGSTDTQYF | TGTGCCAGTAGTATAGGGGTAGGAAGCACAGATACGCAGTATTTT
TRBJ2-7 | TRBV11-2 | TRBD1 | - | CASSLMTGPAYEQYF | TGTGCCAGCAGCTTAATGACAGGGCCGGCCTACGAGCAGTACTTC
TRBJ2-3 | TRBV7-8 | TRBD2 | - | CASSLSPGLGADTQYF | TGTGCCAGCAGCTTATCGCCGGGACTAGGGGCAGATACGCAGTATTTT
TRBJ1-4 | TRBV4-1 | - | - | CASSRVFATNEKLFF | TGCGCCAGCAGCCGCGTTTTTGCAACTAATGAAAAACTGTTTTTT
TRBJ1-5 | TRBV7-9 | - | - | CASSLGGPQHF | TGTGCCAGCAGCTTAGGGGGGCCCCAGCATTTT
TRBJ2-4 | TRBV28 | - | - | CASSLGASDIQYF | TGTGCCAGCAGTTTGGGAGCCTCGGACATTCAGTACTTC
TRBJ2-7 | TRBV6-5 | - | - | CASSPAGSFYEQYF | TGTGCCAGCAGTCCGGCAGGATCGTTCTACGAGCAGTACTTC
TRBJ1-2 | TRBV27 | - | - | CASSLGRDGGYTF | TGTGCCAGCAGTTTAGGCAGGGATGGGGGCTACACCTTC
TRBJ1-1 | TRBV6-1 | - | - | CASSEVRGPPNTEAFF | TGTGCCAGCAGTGAGGTCAGGGGCCCCCCGAACACTGAAGCTTTCTTT
TRBJ1-2 | TRBV10-3 | - | few | CAIEGLLGYTF | TGTGCCATCGAGGGACTGTTGGGCTACACCTTC
TRBJ2-7 | TRBV7-7 | - | - | CASSHTCQYF | TGTGCCAGCAGCCATACGTGTCAGTACTTC
TRBJ2-1 | TRBV7-3 | - | - | CASSLTPRDGPLSYNEQFF | TGTGCCAGCAGCTTAACACCGCGGGACGGGCCTTTATCCTACAATGAGCAGTTCTTC
TRBJ1-4 | TRBV27 | - | - | CASGRVINEKLFF | TGTGCCAGCGGTCGGGTGATTAATGAAAAACTGTTTTTT
TRBJ2-1 | TRBV29-1 | TRBD2 | - | CSARGGGEAYNEQFF | TGCAGCGCTCGCGGGGGAGGAGAGGCCTACAATGAGCAGTTCTTC
TRBJ1-2 | TRBV18 | - | - | CASSPPVGVFYYGYTF | TGTGCCAGCTCACCACCTGTAGGGGTCTTCTACTATGGCTACACCTTC
TRBJ2-1 | TRBV28 | TRBD2 | - | CASSLSVGRAFNEQFF | TGTGCCAGCAGTTTATCAGTCGGGAGGGCCTTCAATGAGCAGTTCTTC
TRBJ2-2 | TRBV19 | - | - | CASSIPKRSHPGELFF | TGTGCCAGTAGTATCCCTAAGCGGTCTCATCCCGGGGAGCTGTTTTTT
TRBJ2-1 | TRBV4-2 | TRBD2 | - | CASSQKAGLAGTPYNEQFF | TGTGCCAGCAGCCAAAAAGCGGGGCTAGCGGGTACCCCCTACAATGAGCAGTTCTTC
TRBJ2-7 | TRBV27 | - | - | CASSISDREGYEQYF | TGTGCCAGCAGTATATCTGACAGGGAGGGCTACGAGCAGTACTTC
TRBJ2-2 | TRBV7-2 | - | - | CASSLLEHLNTGELFF | TGTGCCAGCAGCTTATTGGAACACTTGAACACCGGGGAGCTGTTTTTT
TRBJ1-2 | TRBV7-8 | - | - | CASSLRGATGIYGYTF | TGTGCCAGCAGCTTAAGAGGGGCCACAGGGATCTATGGCTACACCTTC
TRBJ1-1 | TRBV9 | - | - | CASSPPDRYTEAFF | TGTGCCAGCAGCCCTCCGGACAGATACACTGAAGCTTTCTTT
TRBJ2-3 | TRBV27 | TRBD2 | - | CASSSSTSGARGDTQYF | TGTGCCAGCAGTTCCTCGACTAGCGGGGCTCGAGGGGATACGCAGTATTTT
TRBJ1-4 | TRBV6-1 | - | - | CASGKEKLFF | TGTGCCAGCGGCAAAGAAAAACTGTTTTTT
TRBJ2-1 | TRBV7-2 | TRBD2 | - | CASSLNLAGVNEQFF | TGTGCCAGCAGCTTAAATCTAGCGGGAGTGAATGAGCAGTTCTTC
TRBJ2-7 | TRBV9 | - | - | CASGGADYEQYF | TGTGCCAGCGGAGGGGCAGACTACGAGCAGTACTTC
TRBJ2-3 | TRBV29-1 | - | - | CSVPRRVVDSTDTQYF | TGCAGCGTCCCCCGGCGGGTTGTGGATTCAACAGATACGCAGTATTTT
TRBJ2-1 | TRBV27 | - | - | CASSSSPKYNEQFF | TGTGCCAGCAGTTCCTCTCCGAAATACAATGAGCAGTTCTTC
TRBJ1-5 | TRBV4-3 | - | - | CASSQDRGNQPQHF | TGCGCCAGCAGCCAAGACAGGGGCAATCAGCCCCAGCATTTT
TRBJ1-1 | TRBV28 | - | - | CASSLLTGGDTEAFF | TGTGCCAGCAGTTTATTAACCGGGGGAGACACTGAAGCTTTCTTT
TRBJ1-3 | TRBV18 | - | - | CASSPSRTGNTIYF | TGTGCCAGCTCACCCTCCCGTACTGGAAACACCATATATTTT
TRBJ2-7 | TRBV27 | - | - | CASSIRLGHHEQYF | TGTGCCAGCAGTATTCGATTGGGGCACCACGAGCAGTACTTC
TRBJ1-2 | TRBV9 | - | - | CASSTTGPNYGYTF | TGTGCCAGCAGCACGACAGGACCTAACTATGGCTACACCTTC
TRBJ1-1 | TRBV19 | - | - | CASSIGRGRTEAFF | TGTGCCAGTAGTATAGGAAGGGGCAGGACTGAAGCTTTCTTT
TRBJ1-3 | TRBV7-6 | - | - | CASSLDSRTGLGNTIYF | TGTGCCAGCAGCTTAGACAGCAGAACGGGACTAGGAAACACCATATATTTT
TRBJ2-2 | TRBV7-2 | - | - | CASRSPTTSTGELFF | TGTGCCAGCCGGAGCCCAACGACCAGCACCGGGGAGCTGTTTTTT
TRBJ1-2 | TRBV19 | - | - | CASSRKNRSPNYGYTF | TGTGCCAGTAGTAGAAAGAACAGGAGCCCTAACTATGGCTACACCTTC
TRBJ2-2 | TRBV19 | - | - | CASSSETRRAGELFF | TGTGCCAGTTCATCGGAGACTCGGCGAGCCGGGGAGCTGTTTTTT
TRBJ1-2 | TRBV7-9 | - | - | CASSLYPRGGYTF | TGTGCCAGCAGCTTATACCCCCGAGGTGGCTACACCTTC
TRBJ1-1 | TRBV28 | TRBD1 | - | CASSPYRGTEAFF | TGTGCCAGCAGTCCGTACAGGGGTACTGAAGCTTTCTTT
TRBJ2-7 | TRBV4-1 | TRBD2 | - | CASSQEGTSGTYEQYF | TGCGCCAGCAGCCAAGAGGGGACTAGCGGTACCTACGAGCAGTACTTC